This TCR beta chain was obtained from a study of blood T cell repertoires in COVID-19. This CDR3 has 14 amino acids. Trimming removed 3 bases at V and 0 bases at J, with 6 bases between. CDR1 is SGHDT, CDR2 YYEEEE, per germline. Clones were sequenced by immunoSEQ multiplex PCR, and TCRdb holds only the in-frame ones, with some missing. The sample has around 190,000 clones, 86% seen once; the top ten hold 5.6%. The chain carries TRBV5-6 and TRBJ1-4; D ambiguous. Sequenced sample: PBMCs or T cells enriched from blood (not recorded which). This clonotype was obtained from a man aged 40-55 years with acute COVID-19. In DNA, the CDR3 is TGTGCCAGCAGCTACAGAACAACTAATGAAAAACTGTTTTTT. Protein product: CASSYRTTNEKLFF.